In this sample, the clone carrying this T cell receptor beta chain turned up a few times. Its antigen is unidentified. The record originates from a study of T-cell reconstitution after alpha-beta-depleted transplantation in children. Regarding the study as a whole: At the one-year point after transplant, T-cell counts and TCRbeta diversity were found to come mostly from T cells that had been newly produced.

A TCRbeta library incorporating unique molecular identifiers was prepared. MiXCR, applied by TCRdb to the PCR reads, yields one record per CDR3 protein. The sample has 800,000 to 1,000,000 distinct CDR3 sequences; about 29% are singletons. V shed 2 bases and J shed 7 bases, with 12 bases lying between them. The CDR3 length is 14 residues. Germline assignment: CDR1 SEHNR and CDR2 FQNEAQ (reference sequence). This receptor was identified in a boy less than two years old who had a stem cell transplant for SCID, so the T cells may come from the graft donor. This chain links TRBV7-9 with TRBJ2-1, with D possibly matching TRBD2 (5 bases). The sample consisted of PBMCs, mostly from graft donor cells, taken 360 days after TCRalphabeta/CD19-depleted stem cell transplant. DNA of the CDR3: TGTGCCAGCAGCTTACTGGGGAGCTTGAATGAGCAGTTCTTC. It encodes CASSLLGSLNEQFF.